Sequencing of this T cell receptor beta chain was carried out in a study of cytomegalovirus exposure and HLA in healthy donors. The CDR3 runs 15 residues. Germline V gives CDR1 MNHEY, CDR2 SVGAGI. V trimming: 4 bases; J trimming: 5 bases; junction bases outside the gene matches: 10. This clone has only a few counts. With 60 Vbeta and 13 Jbeta primers, the PCR was carried out. Only in-frame clones appear in the TCRdb table, and some are missing; sequencing was by immunoSEQ multiplex PCR. The sample yields some 200,000 clones, over 75% seen once. This clonotype originated in a woman in her 30s in good health and CMV-seronegative. Sample: PBMCs. The chain uses TRBV6-5 and TRBJ2-5; 7 nucleotides agree with TRBD1. CDR3 sequence reads: CASSLGTGRGETQYF. The CDR3 DNA reads as TGTGCCAGCAGTTTGGGGACGGGCAGGGGGGAGACCCAGTACTTC.